This T cell receptor beta chain came from a study of cytomegalovirus exposure and HLA in healthy donors (dated by TCRdb to between 2016 and 2019). As for the study more broadly: A later analysis indicated that the 90 to 150 validation repertoires were generated on the platform also employed for the 670 or so repertoires of the first cohort. The study aimed to test whether signatures of past pathogen exposure could be identified by cataloging public T cell receptors. Besides the first cohort of 550 to 750 subjects, a separate validation cohort made up of 120 different subjects was used. The study combined high-throughput TCR immunosequencing, statistical association of individual TCRs with disease status, and machine learning to predict cytomegalovirus infection status.

On this clone itself: Its specific antigen is unknown. No much larger clonotype is one base removed from it; base qualities were not supplied.

Including cysteine and phenylalanine, the CDR3 has 15 amino acids. Just the 45-base CDR3 DNA is kept, in frame starting at base 1. V lost 5 bases and J lost 3 bases, and the count of bases not matched to a germline gene is 6. Via the germline V gene (reference sequence), CDR1 is MNHNY and CDR2 SVGAGI. Library generation was performed with the immunoSEQ multiplex PCR assay. On the authors' methods: A statistical classification framework was built for diagnosing cytomegalovirus status from the catalog of TCR beta chain sequences. TCRdb retrieved this table from immuneACCESS and kept in-frame rearrangements only. Not all clones are present; in checked studies, unresolved V genes account for under half, and no reason is known for the remainder. V and J calls and clone size are those listed in that table; D and trimming were worked out from the DNA. In all, the sample holds tens of thousands of clones, and about 97% of those were seen once. The ten largest make up 10% of the sample.

The donors were included in the validation cohort of roughly 130 subjects, a group kept apart from the approximately 650-subject first cohort. Broader findings and caveats from the paper: The study gave a list of roughly 150 TCR beta chains associated with cytomegalovirus. Most TCR sequences were seen in very few donors, while some public TCRs were found in many individuals. In a later analysis, TCRs clustered in the first cohort were found to also tend to co-occur in the roughly 130 validation repertoires, with around 94% of cluster scores above 0. The authors suggested that the approach could potentially be generalized to other disease states and immunological phenotypes. The classifier was reported to diagnose cytomegalovirus status with high specificity and sensitivity in both the original cohort and the validation cohort. In vitro tests confirmed that a few of the cytomegalovirus-associated TCR beta chains recognize cytomegalovirus antigens. The validation cohort had no HLA typing available for a later analysis, so co-occurrence within that cohort was assessed over all 120 or so repertoires.

The V and J genes are TRBV6-6 and TRBJ2-7; TRBD1 lines up with 11 middle nucleotides. Sequencing was performed on PBMCs. This receptor was obtained from a man under 40 in good health and CMV-seropositive. CDR3 sequence: CASSPTGTGGYEQYF. The nucleotides are TGTGCCAGCAGTCCGACCGGGACAGGGGGCTACGAGCAGTACTTC.